The sequence of this TCR beta chain was determined in a study of cytomegalovirus exposure and HLA in healthy donors. Notes on this clone: Antigen unknown.

Points from the study as a whole: Roughly uniform sequencing depth across donors was assumed, possibly incorrectly.

CDR3 size: 16 residues. The V and J ends lost 2 bases and 4 bases, in that order; junction bases with no gene match: 6. CDR1 and CDR2 (germline): MNHEY, SMNVEV (reference sequence). The PCR used 60 Vbeta and 13 Jbeta primers. Some clones are missing from TCRdb's copy, which holds only in-frame ones; the method was immunoSEQ multiplex PCR. The table shows tens of thousands of clones, with roughly 64% occurring only once. V is TRBV27 and J is TRBJ1-3; 9 bases line up with TRBD1. Sequenced sample: PBMCs. The sequence was collected from a man in his forties or fifties in good health and CMV-seropositive. CDR3 residues: CASSLTTGGAGNTIYF. CDR3 in DNA: TGTGCCAGCAGTTTAACAACAGGGGGCGCGGGAAACACCATATATTTT.